The clone carrying this T cell receptor beta chain showed up many times. The time point is: patch test 3, about 24 weeks after DPC sensitization. Noted treatment: therapeutic diphenylcyclopropenone sensitization with weekly scalp DPC. The study extracted total RNA from unfractionated whole blood. Those who donated were patients with alopecia, 18 to 70 years of age, and suitable for DPC. These data come from a study of human T cells and chemical hapten exposure. In the original analysis: A per-sample median of about 95,000 TCRs was observed, with counts ranging from roughly 23,224 to 750,000. Each CDR3 protein gets one entry after TCRdb re-called the RACE reads with MiXCR. None of the V and J calls come from the authors' own analysis; TCRdb made them. Of about 39,000 distinct CDR3 sequences listed, roughly 13% are singletons. This specimen was whole blood, taken in connection with sensitization to the hapten diphenylcyclopropenone (DPC). The sequence was obtained from a woman between 40 and 50 years old with alopecia areata. Some clones in this sample may be carry-over from other donors' samples.

CDR3 residues: CASSVAGLTGELFF. In nucleotides, the CDR3 is TGTGCCAGCAGCGTAGCGGGCCTTACCGGGGAGCTGTTTTTT. J is TRBJ2-2 and V is TRBV11-2; 7 positions agree with TRBD2. The germline V gene encodes CDR1 SGHAT and CDR2 FQNNGV. Losses at the gene ends were 5 bases for V and 5 bases for J; bases not matched to a gene: 5. The CDR3 has 14 amino acids. Combining the CDR3 with reference TRBV11-2 and TRBJ2-2 gives the whole variable domain EAGVAQSPRYKIIEKRQSVAFWCNPISGHATLYWYQQILGQGPKLLIQFQNNGVVDDSQLPKDRFSAERLKGVDSTLKIQPAKLEDSAVYLCASSVAGLTGELFFGEGSRLTVL.